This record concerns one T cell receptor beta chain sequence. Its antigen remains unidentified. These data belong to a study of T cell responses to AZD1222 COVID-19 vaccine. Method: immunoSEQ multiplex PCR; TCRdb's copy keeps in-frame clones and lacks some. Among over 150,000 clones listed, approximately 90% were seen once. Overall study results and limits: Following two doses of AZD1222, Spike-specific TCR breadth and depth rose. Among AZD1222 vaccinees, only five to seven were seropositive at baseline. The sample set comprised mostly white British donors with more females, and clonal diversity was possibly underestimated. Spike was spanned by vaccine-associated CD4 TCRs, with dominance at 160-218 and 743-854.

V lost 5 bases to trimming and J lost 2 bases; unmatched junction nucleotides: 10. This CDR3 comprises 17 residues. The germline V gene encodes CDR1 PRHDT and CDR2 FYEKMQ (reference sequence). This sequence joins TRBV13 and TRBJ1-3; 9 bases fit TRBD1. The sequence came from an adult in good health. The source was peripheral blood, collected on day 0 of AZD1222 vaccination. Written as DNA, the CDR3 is TGTGCCAGCAGCCTAGTCCCGGGACAGGGAACTGGAAACACCATATATTTT. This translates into CASSLVPGQGTGNTIYF.